Each of the 4 T cell receptor beta chains below was sequenced from the same sample in a study of blood T cell repertoires in COVID-19. Libraries were prepared by immunoSEQ multiplex PCR; TCRdb keeps only in-frame clonotypes and omits some of them. The sample consists of fewer than 150,000 clones, about 85% of them appearing once. Sequencing was carried out using peripheral blood. These receptors all stem from a man aged 40-50 years with acute or convalescent COVID-19.

J is TRBJ1-1 and V is TRBV19; D is unresolved. Trimming took off 7 bases at V and 0 bases at J, with 15 bases between the two ends. The germline V gene encodes CDR1 LNHDA and CDR2 SQIVND (reference sequence). The CDR3 is made up of 15 amino acids. The CDR3 region is CASIKRPEMNTEAFF. The CDR3 bases are TGTGCCAGTATCAAGCGTCCAGAGATGAACACTGAAGCTTTCTTT.

Only one count was recorded for this clone. The J gene is TRBJ2-1, the V gene TRBV7-2; possibly TRBD2 for D (7 bases). Germline V lookup: CDR1 SGHTA, CDR2 FQGNSA. CDR3 size: 14 residues. V lost 1 base, J lost 12 bases, and 16 bases lay in between. Written as DNA, the CDR3 is TGTGCCAGCAGCTTAGAGGGGGGGGGACGGCGGCAGTTCTTC. Translation gives CASSLEGGGRRQFF.

The rearrangement joins TRBV29-1 to TRBJ1-1, with D unresolved. This CDR3 has 14 amino acids. Trimming removed 6 bases from V and 0 bases from J, with 14 bases in between. In germline, CDR1 is SQVTM, CDR2 ANQGSEA. The CDR3 DNA reads as TGCAGCGTCCCCCCGCGTGGAGTGAACACTGAAGCTTTCTTT. This gives the protein CSVPPRGVNTEAFF.

The chain joins TRBV13 to TRBJ2-2; no firm D call. V was clipped by 3 bases and J by 4 bases, with 6 bases between them. CDR1 is PRHDT, CDR2 FYEKMQ, per germline (reference sequence). The CDR3 runs 13 residues. The CDR3: CASSLAATGELFF. In DNA, the CDR3 is TGTGCCAGCAGCTTGGCGGCCACCGGGGAGCTGTTTTTT.